These 18 T cell receptor beta chains were sequenced from one sample in a study of shared clonotypes between healthy human individuals. Using immunoSEQ multiplex PCR, the repertoire was profiled, and TCRdb retains in-frame clones only, with some absent. The repertoire has 2 million to 2.5 million clones, more than 90% of them found once; the top ten carry more than 0.1%. Specimen: naive CD4+ T cells sorted from blood. Subset noted: CD45RA+ positively selected. Source of these receptors: a man aged 18 to 29 in good health.

This clone appeared a single time. The chain uses TRBV6-1 and TRBJ1-1; D ambiguous. V lost 2 bases to trimming and J lost 0 bases, with 10 bases between them. CDR1 is MNHNS, CDR2 SASEGT, per germline. The length of the CDR3 is 15 residues. This chain's CDR3 is CASSEYGSMNTEAFF. For the CDR3, the DNA is TGTGCCAGCAGTGAATACGGGAGCATGAACACTGAAGCTTTCTTT.

The genes are TRBV29-1 and TRBJ2-6; D unresolved. Trimming took 6 bases from V and 0 from J, leaving 9 bases between them. Germline CDR1 and CDR2: SQVTM and ANQGSEA. The CDR3 spans 14 residues. The CDR3 loop is CSVAKDSGANVLTF. CDR3 coding DNA: TGCAGCGTCGCAAAGGACTCTGGGGCCAACGTCCTGACTTTC.

On this clone: The same CDR3 is also encoded by other DNA sequences in this sample. The V call is TRBV9, the J call TRBJ1-3; D may be TRBD1 (5 bases). The CDR3 sequence is 15 residues long. The V gene lost 0 bases and the J gene lost 0 bases, with 7 bases spanning the gap. Germline CDR1 SGDLS, CDR2 YYNGEE. The CDR3 sequence: CASSVGGTSGNTIYF. The CDR3 bases are TGTGCCAGCAGCGTAGGGGGGACCTCTGGAAACACCATATATTTT.

This chain connects TRBV18 to TRBJ1-3; possibly TRBD1 for D (5 bases). The CDR3 spans 16 residues. The germline V gene encodes CDR1 KGHSH and CDR2 LQKENI. The V gene lost 3 bases and the J gene lost 0 bases, with 12 bases spanning the gap. CDR3 in DNA: TGTGCCAGCTCACCGTCTCTACAGGCCTCTGGAAACACCATATATTTT. Its protein product is CASSPSLQASGNTIYF.

The chain carries TRBV5-4 and TRBJ2-7, with 8 bases that match TRBD1. The trim removed 4 bases at V and 4 bases at J, leaving 7 bases unmatched. CDR1 and CDR2 (germline): SGHNT, YYREEE (reference sequence). The CDR3 runs 14 residues. CDR3 in DNA: TGTGCCAGCAGCGGGGGACAGGCCGGGTACGAGCAGTACTTC. It codes for CASSGGQAGYEQYF. The variable domain in full, completed from reference TRBV5-4 and TRBJ2-7, reads ETGVTQSPTHLIKTRGQQVTLRCSSQSGHNTVSWYQQALGQGPQFIFQYYREEENGRGNFPPRFSGLQFPNYSSELNVNALELDDSALYLCASSGGQAGYEQYFGPGTRLTVT.

The rearrangement uses TRBV19 and TRBJ1-1; 7 bases align to TRBD1. The ends lost 8 bases at V and 4 bases at J; junction bases unmatched: 10. The CDR3 extends over 14 amino acids. CDR1 is LNHDA, CDR2 SQIVND, per germline (reference sequence). The CDR3 DNA sequence: TGTGCCAGTGGTACAGGGGTCGCGGTCACTGAAGCTTTCTTT. It is translated as CASGTGVAVTEAFF.

The CDR3 DNA follows: TGTGCCAGCAGCTTAGCGCCCGGGGTGGGAAACACCATATATTTT. It is translated as CASSLAPGVGNTIYF. The chain has TRBV7-2 and TRBJ1-3; D is uncertain. V lost 0 bases and J 4 bases, leaving 10 bases between the germline ends. Germline CDR1 SGHTA, CDR2 FQGNSA. This CDR3 spans 15 amino acids.

The chain combines TRBV7-2 with TRBJ1-1; TRBD1 might be the D (5 bases). CDR3 size: 16 residues. The ends were cut back, 0 bases at V and 4 bases at J, with 15 bases in the middle. Germline V gene lookup returns CDR1 SGHTA and CDR2 FQGNSA. CDR3 region: CASSLAPRGVGTEAFF. In DNA, the CDR3 is TGTGCCAGCAGCTTAGCGCCTCGGGGCGTGGGCACTGAAGCTTTCTTT. The entire variable domain, with the rest obtained from reference TRBV7-2 and TRBJ1-1, is as follows: GAGVSQSPSNKVTEKGKDVELRCDPISGHTALYWYRQSLGQGLEFLIYFQGNSAPDKSGLPSDRFSAERTGGSVSTLTIQRTQQEDSAVYLCASSLAPRGVGTEAFFGQGTRLTVV.

This clone was counted once. This chain uses TRBV4-3 with TRBJ1-2; unclear D gene. Per germline, CDR1 LGHNA and CDR2 YSLEER. The CDR3 spans 15 residues. Trimming took off 1 base at V and 8 bases at J, with 17 bases between the two ends. In DNA, the CDR3 is TGCGCCAGCAGCCAAGGGTACTGGGCAGTGGGAGGCTACACCTTC. This translates into CASSQGYWAVGGYTF.

This sequence joins TRBV25-1 and TRBJ1-6; D is possibly TRBD1 (5 bases). V lost 7 bases to trimming and J lost 4 bases, with 8 bases between them. Germline loops: CDR1 MGHDK, CDR2 SYGVNS. The CDR3 runs to 13 residues. CDR3 nucleotide sequence: TGTGCCAGCACAAGGGGTTATAATTCACCCCTCCACTTT. Protein product: CASTRGYNSPLHF.

The sample holds one count of this clone. This chain links TRBV5-1 with TRBJ2-2; D possibly corresponds to TRBD2 (6 bases). From germline, CDR1 is SGHRS and CDR2 YFSETQ. The V end was cut by 0 bases, the J end by 5 bases, with 14 bases between. The CDR3 spans 16 residues. The CDR3 DNA is TGCGCCAGCAGCTTGGGATCGAGCGGGTCGACCGGGGAGCTGTTTTTT. Protein: CASSLGSSGSTGELFF.

V usage is TRBV4-1 and J usage is TRBJ1-1; 10 positions match TRBD1. With 1 base clipped from V and 1 base from J, the junction kept 3 bases outside the gene matches. CDR1 MGHRA and CDR2 YSYEKL come from the germline V gene. The CDR3 is 16 amino acids. CDR3 DNA sequence: TGCGCCAGCAGCCAAGGGGACAGGGGACGGAACACTGAAGCTTTCTTT. Protein product: CASSQGDRGRNTEAFF.

The rearrangement links TRBV10-1 to TRBJ2-3, with D hard to call. The CDR3 contains 15 residues. Trimming removed 4 bases at V and 0 bases at J, with 11 bases between. Looked up from germline, CDR1 is WNHNN and CDR2 is SYGVQD (reference sequence). CDR3 coding DNA: TGCGCCAGCAGTGGGAGCGTTTCTAGCACAGATACGCAGTATTTT. Amino acids: CASSGSVSSTDTQYF.

The chain has TRBV27 and TRBJ2-3, with 15 positions matching TRBD2. The germline V gene has CDR1 MNHEY and CDR2 SMNVEV (reference sequence). The CDR3 consists of 17 residues. J lost 5 bases, V lost 5 bases, and 8 bases had no gene match. CDR3 nucleotides: TGTGCCAGCAGTCCCGAGCCGGGACTAGCGGGGGGAGATACGCAGTATTTT. Protein: CASSPEPGLAGGDTQYF.

The chain is built from TRBV5-4 and TRBJ1-6; D is uncertain. The CDR3 has 15 residues. Germline V lookup: CDR1 SGHNT, CDR2 YYREEE (reference sequence). The V end was cut by 0 bases, the J end by 6 bases, with 10 bases between. DNA of the CDR3: TGTGCCAGCAGCTTGGGCCACAGAATTAATTCACCCCTCCACTTT. This translates into CASSLGHRINSPLHF.

This clone was counted a single time. The DNA for the CDR3 is TGTGCCAGCTTACCGGGGCACGGGGCCCAGTACTTC. This sequence encodes CASLPGHGAQYF. The rearrangement uses TRBV2 and TRBJ2-5; possibly TRBD1 or TRBD2 for D (5 bases each). Between the trimmed V and J ends, which lost 8 bases and 9 bases, there was a span of 16 bases. Germline lookup yields CDR1 SNHLY and CDR2 FYNNEI. This CDR3 spans 12 amino acids.

The chain is built from TRBV28 and TRBJ1-2; 7 positions agree with TRBD1. V was clipped by 4 bases and J by 2 bases; unmatched bases: 4. The germline gives CDR1 MDHEN, CDR2 SYDVKM. The CDR3 loop spans 14 amino acids. CDR3 in amino acids: CASSYPGQNYGYTF. The CDR3, as DNA: TGTGCCAGCAGTTATCCGGGACAGAACTATGGCTACACCTTC.

The rearrangement joins TRBV30 to TRBJ1-4; no reliable D call. Germline-derived CDR1 and CDR2 are GTSNPN and SVGIG (reference sequence). V lost 2 bases and J 0 bases, leaving 10 bases between the germline ends. This CDR3 contains 15 residues. CDR3 DNA: TGTGCCTGGAGTCGGAAGGCCCCAACTAATGAAAAACTGTTTTTT. It encodes CAWSRKAPTNEKLFF.